These T cell receptor beta chains were read from a single sample in a study of beta chain features in type 1 diabetes. Here immunoSEQ multiplex PCR was the method, and the copy in TCRdb shows in-frame clones only, minus some. The table has roughly 150,000 clones, around 9.7% seen once. What was sequenced was central memory CD4+ T cells from blood. Receptors originate from a woman in her twenties or thirties with type 1 diabetes. Each CDR3 is given without its conserved first and last residue.

v_call	j_call	cdr3_aa
TRBV6-5	TRBJ2-3	ASSYSAGSTDTQY
TRBV19	TRBJ1-5	ASSKDGLNQPQH
TRBV6-6	TRBJ1-1	ASRRQGGNTEAF
TRBV7-9	TRBJ1-1	ASSLGGSERGAF
TRBV7-3	TRBJ1-2	ASSLKGTGYGYT
TRBV2	TRBJ1-3	ASRNTGGFGNTIY
TRBV4-1	TRBJ1-1	ASSQGQGASEAF
TRBV11-2	TRBJ1-5	ASSHNQGNQPQH
TRBV10-3	TRBJ1-1	AISAGARTEAF
TRBV6-1	TRBJ2-2	ASSEVVRSSGELF
TRBV5-1	TRBJ2-5	ASSAGLAGPRRETQY
TRBV2	TRBJ2-2	ASSERLAGATGELF
TRBV5-1	TRBJ2-3	ASSSTLAGVGDTQY
TRBV5-4	TRBJ1-2	ASSLTDRGYGYT
TRBV6-1	TRBJ2-1	ASSDWGQRYNEQF
TRBV6-5	TRBJ2-3	ASRRMDSASDTQY
TRBV18	TRBJ2-3	ASSPPAGVSTDTQY
TRBV30	TRBJ2-3	AWSVGGRATDTQY
TRBV30	TRBJ2-7	AWSVLGPYEQY
TRBV25-1	TRBJ1-4	ASSEYTTLRGEKLF
TRBV6-5	TRBJ2-3	ASSAGTDTQY
TRBV2	TRBJ2-7	AMTGGTTYEQY
TRBV2	TRBJ2-5	ASSGNSQETQY
TRBV2	TRBJ2-3	ASSGGSSGSTDTQY
TRBV27	TRBJ2-7	ASSSKGLGTYEQY
TRBV18	TRBJ2-4	ASSPSSQGRENIQY
TRBV7-3	TRBJ2-3	ASSPQGLTDTQY
TRBV11-2	TRBJ2-3	ASSLGSSGTSTDTQY
TRBV5-1	TRBJ2-1	ASSLSLAGALNEQF
TRBV9	TRBJ1-4	ASSVGGRNNEKLF
TRBV7-9	TRBJ2-1	ASTGRGLAGGNEQF
TRBV14	TRBJ2-2	ASSQLAASNTGELF
TRBV10-3	TRBJ2-7	AIKKRENYEQY
TRBV30	TRBJ2-3	AWSVGGNADTQY
TRBV30	TRBJ1-1	AWSGQVEAF
TRBV7-9	TRBJ2-3	ASSPQGSTDTQY
TRBV7-3	TRBJ2-3	ASSFTKSDTDTQY
TRBV28	TRBJ2-5	ASSLPGTGTQY
TRBV5-1	TRBJ2-5	ASFGQGGETQY
TRBV28	TRBJ2-7	ASSLDRVGYEQY
TRBV7-7	TRBJ1-5	ASSLVLRQGNQPQH
TRBV18	TRBJ2-7	ASSPPGLGLYEQY
TRBV28	TRBJ1-2	ASSPPQGASVNYGYT
TRBV7-9	TRBJ1-5	ASSLTGNQPQH
TRBV7-8	TRBJ1-2	ASSLAGHRGGYGYT
TRBV2	TRBJ2-4	ASTELAGVNIQY
TRBV29-1	TRBJ2-1	SVSDSGGNNEQF
TRBV27	TRBJ2-5	ASSGADRETQY
TRBV30	TRBJ1-2	AWSVGTGYGYT
TRBV7-3	TRBJ2-5	ASSRDSQETQY
TRBV7-3	TRBJ2-3	ASSASGTSGRYGDTQY
TRBV18	TRBJ1-2	ASSFTGGDGYT
TRBV5-1	TRBJ1-1	ASSGELNTEAF
TRBV5-4	TRBJ2-2	ASSSEVANTGELF
TRBV4-1	TRBJ2-1	ASSQDWETSGSFNEQF
TRBV7-9	TRBJ1-1	ASSLWGQTGNTEAF
TRBV29-1	TRBJ1-4	SASGHPNEKLF